These T cell receptor beta chains were read from a single sample in a study of T-cell memory formation after mild COVID-19. TCRdb re-derived calls from the 5' RACE reads in MiXCR, one entry per CDR3 protein. The sample contains 300,000 to 350,000 distinct CDR3 sequences, roughly an eighth of which appear only once. Specimen: PBMCs or a T cell subset sorted from them (not recorded which). The receptors shown here come from a man between 18 and 29 years old who had mild COVID-19 (a few samples of this study predate the infection). Cell type and time point are not known. Each CDR3 is given without its conserved first and last residue.

V: TRBV7-2
CDR3: ASSMGLAGITDTQY

V: TRBV19
CDR3: ASSQQTWRDTEAF

V: TRBV5-1
CDR3: ASSWGGSVNTEAF

V: TRBV27
CDR3: ASGRTRLSEQF

V: TRBV20-1
CDR3: SATSGGVLIEQF

V: TRBV9
CDR3: ASSVGTGRGEQF

V: TRBV4-3
CDR3: ASSQDLASGGTDTQY

V: TRBV4-1
CDR3: ASSHVGDRTGELF

V: TRBV10-3
CDR3: ATRNRADQPQH

V: TRBV7-9
CDR3: ASSLGLGPPGANVLT

V: TRBV7-2
CDR3: ASSLRSSLDRGSY

V: TRBV6-6
CDR3: ASSYGAGGSSGANVLT

V: TRBV4-1
CDR3: ASSQEELVPGELF

V: TRBV6-4
CDR3: ASSEASGDSTDTQY

V: TRBV6-2/TRBV6-3
CDR3: ASSYSERNTEAF

V: TRBV7-2
CDR3: ASSPQGTGGWETQY

V: TRBV11-2
CDR3: AIRRGETQY

V: TRBV18
CDR3: ASSPGTGTFNYGYT

V: TRBV7-8
CDR3: ASTLPRGGSDTQY

V: TRBV5-6
CDR3: ASSLRRRNYGYT

V: TRBV4-1
CDR3: ASSQDRVSEAF

V: TRBV5-1
CDR3: ASSLQVNEKLF

V: TRBV7-7
CDR3: ASSLGGAGGSETQY

V: TRBV24-1
CDR3: ATSDPAERQGQETQY